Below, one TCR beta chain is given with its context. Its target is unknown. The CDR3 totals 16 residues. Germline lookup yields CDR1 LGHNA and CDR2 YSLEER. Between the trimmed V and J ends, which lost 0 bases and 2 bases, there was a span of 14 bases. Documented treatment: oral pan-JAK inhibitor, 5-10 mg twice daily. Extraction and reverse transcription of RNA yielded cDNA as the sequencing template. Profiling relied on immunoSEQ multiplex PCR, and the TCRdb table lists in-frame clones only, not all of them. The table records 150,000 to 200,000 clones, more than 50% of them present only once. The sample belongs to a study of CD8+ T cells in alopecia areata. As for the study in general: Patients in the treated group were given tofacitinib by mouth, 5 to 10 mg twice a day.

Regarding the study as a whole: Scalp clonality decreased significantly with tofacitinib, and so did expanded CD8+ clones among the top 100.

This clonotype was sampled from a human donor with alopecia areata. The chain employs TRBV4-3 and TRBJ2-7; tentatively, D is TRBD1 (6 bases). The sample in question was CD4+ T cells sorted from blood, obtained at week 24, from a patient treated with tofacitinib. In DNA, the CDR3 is TGCGCCAGCAGCCAAGATGTTGGGGGCTCTACCTACGAGCAGTACTTC. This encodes CASSQDVGGSTYEQYF.